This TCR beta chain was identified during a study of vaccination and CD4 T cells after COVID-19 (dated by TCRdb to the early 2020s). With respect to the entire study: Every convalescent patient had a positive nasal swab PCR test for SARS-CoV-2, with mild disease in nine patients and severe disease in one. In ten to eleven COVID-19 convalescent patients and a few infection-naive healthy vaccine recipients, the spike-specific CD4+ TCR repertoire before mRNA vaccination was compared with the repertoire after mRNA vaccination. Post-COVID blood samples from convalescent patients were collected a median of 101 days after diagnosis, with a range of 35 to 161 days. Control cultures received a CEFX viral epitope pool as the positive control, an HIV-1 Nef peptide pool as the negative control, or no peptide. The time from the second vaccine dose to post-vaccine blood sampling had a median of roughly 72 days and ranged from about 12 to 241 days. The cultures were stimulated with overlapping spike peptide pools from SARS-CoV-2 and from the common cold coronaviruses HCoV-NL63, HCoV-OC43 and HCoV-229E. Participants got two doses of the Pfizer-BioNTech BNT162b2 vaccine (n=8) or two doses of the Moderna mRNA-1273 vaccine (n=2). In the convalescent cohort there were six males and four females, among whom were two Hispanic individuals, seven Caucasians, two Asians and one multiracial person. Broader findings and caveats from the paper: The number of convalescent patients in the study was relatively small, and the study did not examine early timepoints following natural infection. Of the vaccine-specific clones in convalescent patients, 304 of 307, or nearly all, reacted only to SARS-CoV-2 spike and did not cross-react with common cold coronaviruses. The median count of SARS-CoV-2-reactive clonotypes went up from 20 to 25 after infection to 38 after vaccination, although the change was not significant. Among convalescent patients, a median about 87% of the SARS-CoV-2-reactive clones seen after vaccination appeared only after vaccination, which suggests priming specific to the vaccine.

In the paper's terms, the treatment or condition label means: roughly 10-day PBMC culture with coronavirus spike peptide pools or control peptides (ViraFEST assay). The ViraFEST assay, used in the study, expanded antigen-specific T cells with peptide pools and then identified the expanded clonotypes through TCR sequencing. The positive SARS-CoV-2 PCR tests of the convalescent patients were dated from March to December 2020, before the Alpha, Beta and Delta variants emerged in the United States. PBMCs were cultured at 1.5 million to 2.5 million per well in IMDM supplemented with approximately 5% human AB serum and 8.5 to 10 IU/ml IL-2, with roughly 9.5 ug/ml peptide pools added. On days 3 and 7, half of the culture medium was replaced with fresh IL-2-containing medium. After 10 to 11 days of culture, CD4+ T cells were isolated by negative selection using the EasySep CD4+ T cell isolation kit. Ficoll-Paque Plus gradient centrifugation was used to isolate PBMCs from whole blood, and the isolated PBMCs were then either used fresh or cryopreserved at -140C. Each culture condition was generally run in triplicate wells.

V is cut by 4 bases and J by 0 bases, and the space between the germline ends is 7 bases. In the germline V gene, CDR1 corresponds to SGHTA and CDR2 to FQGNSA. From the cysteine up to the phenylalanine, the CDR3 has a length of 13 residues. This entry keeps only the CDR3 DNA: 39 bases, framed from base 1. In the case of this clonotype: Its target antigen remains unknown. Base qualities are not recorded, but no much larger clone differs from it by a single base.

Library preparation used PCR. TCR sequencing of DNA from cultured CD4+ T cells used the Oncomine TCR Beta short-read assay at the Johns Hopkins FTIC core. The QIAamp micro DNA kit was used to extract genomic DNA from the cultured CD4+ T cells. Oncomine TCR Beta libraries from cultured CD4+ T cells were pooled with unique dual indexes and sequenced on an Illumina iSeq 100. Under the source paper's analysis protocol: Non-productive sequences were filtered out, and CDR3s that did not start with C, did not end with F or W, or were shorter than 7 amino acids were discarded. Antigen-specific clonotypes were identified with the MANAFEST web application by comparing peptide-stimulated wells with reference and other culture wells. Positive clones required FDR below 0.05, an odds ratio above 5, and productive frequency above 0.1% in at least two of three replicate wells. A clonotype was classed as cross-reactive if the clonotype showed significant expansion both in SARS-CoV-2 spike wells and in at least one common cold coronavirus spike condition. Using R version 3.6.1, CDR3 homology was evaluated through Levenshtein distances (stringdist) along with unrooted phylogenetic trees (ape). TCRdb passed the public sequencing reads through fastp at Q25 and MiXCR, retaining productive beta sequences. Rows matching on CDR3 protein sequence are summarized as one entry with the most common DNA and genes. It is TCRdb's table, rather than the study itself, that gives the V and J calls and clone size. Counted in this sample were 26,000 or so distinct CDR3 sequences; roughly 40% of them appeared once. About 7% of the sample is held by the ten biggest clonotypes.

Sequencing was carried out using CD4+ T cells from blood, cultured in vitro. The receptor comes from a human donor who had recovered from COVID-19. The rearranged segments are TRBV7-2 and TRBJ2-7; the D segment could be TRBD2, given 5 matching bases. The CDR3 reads CASSSGLSYEQYF. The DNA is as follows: TGTGCCAGCAGCTCCGGACTCTCCTACGAGCAGTACTTC.